The present T cell receptor (beta chain) was sequenced within a study of human T cells and chemical hapten exposure. Across the study: The cohort included alopecia areata under or over 50% scalp, totalis and universalis.

Each CDR3 protein is one row after TCRdb ran MiXCR on the RACE reads. The table records 180,000 or so distinct CDR3 sequences, about 15% of them present only once. CDR3 length: 14 amino acids. CDR1 MNHEY and CDR2 SVGAGI come from the germline V gene. V was pared by 2 bases and J by 8 bases, with 7 bases of the junction left unmatched. Findings and limits, study-wide: The formation of large CDR3 similarity clusters by expanded TCRs significantly exceeded that of controls.

Time point in this sample: patch test 1, 2 weeks after DPC sensitization. Treatment meaning: therapeutic diphenylcyclopropenone sensitization with weekly scalp DPC. In every case, blood was obtained before the patch test was applied. This clonotype was detected only a few times. What it binds is unknown. The sample in question was whole blood, obtained in connection with sensitization to the hapten diphenylcyclopropenone (DPC). The receptor comes from a woman aged 25-40 years with alopecia areata. Some clones in this sample may be carry-over from other donors' samples. The V and J genes are TRBV6-5 and TRBJ1-1; 8 bases agree with TRBD1. CDR3 DNA sequence: TGTGCCAGCAGTTACATAGGGACAGGTGGAGAAGCTTTCTTT. Translating gives CASSYIGTGGEAFF.